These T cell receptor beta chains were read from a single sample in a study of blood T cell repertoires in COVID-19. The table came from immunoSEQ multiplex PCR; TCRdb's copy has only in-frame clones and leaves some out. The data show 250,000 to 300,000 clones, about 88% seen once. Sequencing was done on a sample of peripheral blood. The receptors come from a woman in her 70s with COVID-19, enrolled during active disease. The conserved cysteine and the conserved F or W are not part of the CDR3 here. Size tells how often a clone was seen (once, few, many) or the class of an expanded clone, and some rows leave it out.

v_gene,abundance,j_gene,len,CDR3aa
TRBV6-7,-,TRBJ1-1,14,ASSPSSHPGGTEAF
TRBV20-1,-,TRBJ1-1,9,SARRGVEAF
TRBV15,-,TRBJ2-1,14,ATSRATSGGAGEQF
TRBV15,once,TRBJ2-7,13,ATSVQGAVAYEQY
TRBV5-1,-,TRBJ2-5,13,ASSSLQGAQETQY
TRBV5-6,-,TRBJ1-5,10,ASSQGTGSQH
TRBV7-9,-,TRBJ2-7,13,ASSTRDRGRGEQY
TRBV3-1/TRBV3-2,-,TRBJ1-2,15,ASSQERGATLNYGYT
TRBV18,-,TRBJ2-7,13,ASSPPVQGRYEQY
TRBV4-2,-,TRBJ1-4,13,ASSHPGQINEKLF
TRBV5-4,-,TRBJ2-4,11,ASSLKDSNIQY
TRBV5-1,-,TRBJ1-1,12,ASSLDPTGSEAF
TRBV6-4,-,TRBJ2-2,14,ASSADRAVNTGELF
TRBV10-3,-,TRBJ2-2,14,ATIPGQGVTPGELF
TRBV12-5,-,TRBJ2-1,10,ASGLVGVEQF
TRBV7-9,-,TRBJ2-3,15,ASSLVQGGQGSDTQY
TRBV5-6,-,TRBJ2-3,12,ASGVQGGADTQY
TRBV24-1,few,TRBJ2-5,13,ATSDPTGVGETQY
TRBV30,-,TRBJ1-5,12,AWSLRGPRQPQH
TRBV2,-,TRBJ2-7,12,ASSETVRSYEQY